This T cell receptor (beta chain) derives from a study of blood T cell repertoires in COVID-19. Across the whole study: COVID-19 samples collected from the United States, Italy and Spain covered acute and convalescent phases. Sample material is recorded as cDNA or gDNA derived from T cells, B-cell-depleted T cells, or PBMCs.

Per the study methods: Counts of nucleated cells, estimated from reference gene primer amplification, were obtained. Data came from immunoSEQ multiplex PCR; TCRdb stores just in-frame clones and leaves some out. D and trimming come from the DNA, and the V and J calls and clone size come from that table. The sample has around 200,000 clones; 80% to 85% are singletons. This CDR3 is built from 16 residues. Germline CDR1 LGHNA, CDR2 YNFKEQ. Trimming left V 3 bases short and J 0 bases short, with 11 bases between. In Seattle, patients joined the study during active infection and were tracked longitudinally.

The source is a woman aged 40 to 50 with COVID-19, enrolled during active disease. This chain joins TRBV4-2 and TRBJ2-2; possible D gene TRBD1, 6 bases. Sequencing was carried out using peripheral blood. This chain's CDR3 is CASSQSGTPNTGELFF. The CDR3 DNA follows: TGTGCCAGCAGCCAGTCGGGGACACCGAACACCGGGGAGCTGTTTTTT.